This T cell receptor (beta chain) was identified during a study of shared T cell receptors in the human thymus. Here immunoSEQ multiplex PCR was the method, and the copy in TCRdb shows in-frame clones only, minus some. The table has 640,000 or so clones, roughly 86% seen once; the top ten hold 0.0094%. These data were likewise used in another study, on human thymus T cells. That report notes: Resections from corrective heart surgery provided thymus tissue. The related literature has documented a marked overlap of thymic repertoires among unrelated individuals.

This clonotype was sampled from a boy under three years old with a congenital heart defect. The sample was thymocytes.

This chain's CDR3 is CASSLDTQETQYF. Here the CDR3 DNA reads TGTGCCAGCAGTTTGGACACCCAAGAGACCCAGTACTTC. V gene TRBV27 combines with J gene TRBJ2-5; possibly TRBD1 for D (5 bases). Looked up from germline, CDR1 is MNHEY and CDR2 is SMNVEV (reference sequence). V dropped 3 bases and J dropped 1 base, with 6 bases sitting between them. This CDR3 region has 13 residues.